The present TCR beta chain was sequenced within a study of spatial heterogeneity in lung cancer. As for the study in general: In raw reads, more than 8.5 appearances on average were recorded for each unique TCR and UMI combination.

V was pared by 0 bases and J by 0 bases, with 14 bases between. Germline values: CDR1 SQVTM, CDR2 ANQGSEA. The CDR3 runs 16 residues. Individual TCR cDNA molecules each bore their own unique molecular identifier. TCRdb reprocessed the 5' RACE reads with MiXCR, giving one entry per CDR3 protein. The table records 9,500 to 12,000 distinct CDR3 sequences, less than 7.5% of them present only once. This clonotype occurred many times. This sample's time point: sample taken at primary tumor resection. This clonotype originated in a male donor with early-stage non-small cell lung cancer. The chain employs TRBV29-1 and TRBJ1-2; D gene ambiguous. Sequences were derived from PBMCs, sampled at surgery. CDR3 DNA: TGCAGCGTTGAAGACTCAGAATTGGCTGCTAACTATGGCTACACCTTC. It is translated as CSVEDSELAANYGYTF.